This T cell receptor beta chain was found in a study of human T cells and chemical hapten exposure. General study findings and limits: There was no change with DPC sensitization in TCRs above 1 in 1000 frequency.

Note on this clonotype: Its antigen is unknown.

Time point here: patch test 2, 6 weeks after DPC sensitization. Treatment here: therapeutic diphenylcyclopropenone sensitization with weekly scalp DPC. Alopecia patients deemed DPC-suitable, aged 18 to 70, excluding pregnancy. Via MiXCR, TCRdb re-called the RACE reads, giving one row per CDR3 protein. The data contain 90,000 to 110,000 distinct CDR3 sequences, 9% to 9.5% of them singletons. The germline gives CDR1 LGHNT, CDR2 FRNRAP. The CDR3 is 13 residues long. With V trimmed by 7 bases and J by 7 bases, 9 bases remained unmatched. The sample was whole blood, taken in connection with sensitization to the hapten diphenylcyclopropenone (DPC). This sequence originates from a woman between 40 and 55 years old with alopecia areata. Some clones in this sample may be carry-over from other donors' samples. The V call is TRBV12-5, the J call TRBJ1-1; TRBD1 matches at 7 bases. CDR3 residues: CASAPGTALEAFF. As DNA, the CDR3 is TGTGCTAGTGCACCGGGGACAGCGCTTGAAGCTTTCTTT.